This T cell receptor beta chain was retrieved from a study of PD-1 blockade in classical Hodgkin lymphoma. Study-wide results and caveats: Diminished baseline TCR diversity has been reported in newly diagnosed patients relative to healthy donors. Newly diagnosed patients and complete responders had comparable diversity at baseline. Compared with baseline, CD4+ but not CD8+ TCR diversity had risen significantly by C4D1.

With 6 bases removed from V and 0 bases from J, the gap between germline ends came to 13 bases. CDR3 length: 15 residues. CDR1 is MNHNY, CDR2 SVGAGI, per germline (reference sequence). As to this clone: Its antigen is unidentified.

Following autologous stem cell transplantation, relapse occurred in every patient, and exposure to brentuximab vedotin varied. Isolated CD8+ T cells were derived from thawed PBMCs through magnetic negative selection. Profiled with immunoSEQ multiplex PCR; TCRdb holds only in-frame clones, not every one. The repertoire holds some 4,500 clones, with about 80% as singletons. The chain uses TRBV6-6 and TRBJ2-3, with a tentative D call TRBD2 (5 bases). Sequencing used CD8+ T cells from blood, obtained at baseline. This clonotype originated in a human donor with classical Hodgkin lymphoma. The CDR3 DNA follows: TGTGCCAGCAGGATGATGACGGGGAGCACAGATACGCAGTATTTT. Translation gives CASRMMTGSTDTQYF.